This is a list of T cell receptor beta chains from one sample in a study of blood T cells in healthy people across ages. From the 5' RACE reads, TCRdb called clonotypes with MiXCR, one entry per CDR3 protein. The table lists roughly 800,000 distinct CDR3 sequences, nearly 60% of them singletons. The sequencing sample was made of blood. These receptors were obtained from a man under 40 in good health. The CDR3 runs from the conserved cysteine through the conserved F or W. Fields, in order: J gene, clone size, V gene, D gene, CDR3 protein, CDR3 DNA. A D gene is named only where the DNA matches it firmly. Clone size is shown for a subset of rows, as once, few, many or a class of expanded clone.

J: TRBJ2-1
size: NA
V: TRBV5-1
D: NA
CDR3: CASSLAVAVNEQFF
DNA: TGCGCCAGCAGCTTGGCGGTAGCGGTCAATGAGCAGTTCTTC

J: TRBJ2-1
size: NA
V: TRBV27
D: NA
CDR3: CASRKIGAGHEQFF
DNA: TGTGCCAGCAGAAAGATCGGTGCTGGACATGAGCAGTTCTTC

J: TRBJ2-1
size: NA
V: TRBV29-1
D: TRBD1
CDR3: CSVRTGSYNEQFF
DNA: TGCAGCGTTAGGACAGGGAGCTACAATGAGCAGTTCTTC

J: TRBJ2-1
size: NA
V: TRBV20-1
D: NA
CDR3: CSQRGTSYNEQFF
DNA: TGCAGTCAACGGGGGACTTCCTACAATGAGCAGTTCTTC

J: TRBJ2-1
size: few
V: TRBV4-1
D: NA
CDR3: CASSQDIRGAYNEQFF
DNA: TGCGCCAGCAGCCAAGATATCAGGGGGGCCTACAATGAGCAGTTCTTC

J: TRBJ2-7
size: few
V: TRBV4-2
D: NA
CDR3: CASSQNLGGEQYF
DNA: TGTGCCAGCAGCCAAAACCTAGGGGGCGAGCAGTACTTC

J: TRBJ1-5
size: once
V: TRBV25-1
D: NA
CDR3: CASSEISIGQPQHF
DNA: TGTGCCAGCAGTGAAATTTCGATCGGGCAGCCCCAGCATTTT

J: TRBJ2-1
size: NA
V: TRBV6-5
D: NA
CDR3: CASSYPGTSEQFF
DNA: TGTGCCAGCAGTTACCCGGGTACGAGTGAGCAGTTCTTC

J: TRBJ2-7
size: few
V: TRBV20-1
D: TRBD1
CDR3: CSASPTGASIYEQYF
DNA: TGCAGTGCTAGCCCCACAGGGGCCTCGATCTACGAGCAGTACTTC

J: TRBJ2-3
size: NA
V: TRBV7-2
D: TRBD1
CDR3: CASSPRTGTDTQYF
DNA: TGTGCCAGCAGTCCACGGACAGGGACAGATACGCAGTATTTT

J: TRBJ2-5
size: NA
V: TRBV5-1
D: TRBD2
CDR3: CASNLRSGLAGSETQYF
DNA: TGCGCCAGCAACCTCAGATCAGGACTAGCGGGATCGGAGACCCAGTACTTC

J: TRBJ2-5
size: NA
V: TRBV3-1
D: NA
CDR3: CASSPAGNQETQYF
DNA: TGTGCCAGCAGCCCGGCCGGTAACCAAGAGACCCAGTACTTC

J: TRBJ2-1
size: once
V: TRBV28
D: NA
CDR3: CASRGELATREQFF
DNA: TGTGCCAGCAGGGGAGAGTTAGCGACTCGGGAGCAGTTCTTC

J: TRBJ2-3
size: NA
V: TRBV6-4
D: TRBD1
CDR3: CASSDGTPGQGADTQYF
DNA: TGTGCCAGCAGTGACGGTACCCCGGGACAGGGGGCAGATACGCAGTATTTT

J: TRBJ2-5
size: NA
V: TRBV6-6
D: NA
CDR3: CASSYVTEQETQYF
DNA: TGTGCCAGCAGTTACGTGACAGAGCAAGAGACCCAGTACTTC

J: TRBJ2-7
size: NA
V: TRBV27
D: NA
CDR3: CASSPPTGQNRREQYF
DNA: TGTGCCAGCAGTCCCCCGACAGGCCAAAACCGGAGGGAGCAGTACTTC

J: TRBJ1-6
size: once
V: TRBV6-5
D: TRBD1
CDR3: CASSYSGRTGMTLHF
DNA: TGTGCCAGCAGTTACTCGGGTAGGACAGGGATGACCCTCCACTTT

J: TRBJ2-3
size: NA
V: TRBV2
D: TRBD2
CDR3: CASSETPLAEAGDTQYF
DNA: TGTGCCAGCAGTGAAACCCCGCTAGCGGAGGCGGGAGATACGCAGTATTTT

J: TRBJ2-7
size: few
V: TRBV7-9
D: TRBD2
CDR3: CASSSTSGVHEQYF
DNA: TGTGCCAGCAGCTCCACTAGCGGGGTCCACGAGCAGTACTTC

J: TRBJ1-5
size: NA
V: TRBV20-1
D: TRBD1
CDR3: CSATGQGAHQPQHF
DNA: TGCAGTGCTACGGGGCAGGGGGCTCATCAGCCCCAGCATTTT

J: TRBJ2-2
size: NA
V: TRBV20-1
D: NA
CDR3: CSAPRIGRNTGELFF
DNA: TGCAGTGCTCCACGTATAGGGAGGAACACCGGGGAGCTGTTTTTT

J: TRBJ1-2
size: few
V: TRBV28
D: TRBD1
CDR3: CASSQTGRNGYTF
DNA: TGTGCCAGCAGCCAGACAGGGAGGAACGGCTACACCTTC

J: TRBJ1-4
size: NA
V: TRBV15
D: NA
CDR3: CATSDRGTNEKLFF
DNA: TGTGCCACCAGCGACCGTGGAACTAATGAAAAACTGTTTTTT

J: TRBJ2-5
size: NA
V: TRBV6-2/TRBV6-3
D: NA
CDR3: CASRETETQYF
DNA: TGTGCCAGCAGGGAGACAGAGACCCAGTACTTC

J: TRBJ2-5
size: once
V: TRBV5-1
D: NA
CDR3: CASSPGRHRDQETQYF
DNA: TGCGCCAGCAGCCCGGGAAGGCACAGGGACCAAGAGACCCAGTACTTC

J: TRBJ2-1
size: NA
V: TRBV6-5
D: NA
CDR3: CASSLRPGNSYNEQFF
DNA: TGTGCCAGCAGCCTAAGACCGGGGAACTCCTACAATGAGCAGTTCTTC

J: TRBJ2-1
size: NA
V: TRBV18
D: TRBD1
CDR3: CASSPPQGTGQRRFF
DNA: TGTGCCAGTTCACCACCTCAGGGGACAGGACAACGTCGGTTCTTC

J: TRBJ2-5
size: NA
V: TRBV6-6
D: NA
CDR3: CASSVDAETQYF
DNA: TGTGCCAGCAGTGTCGACGCAGAGACCCAGTACTTC

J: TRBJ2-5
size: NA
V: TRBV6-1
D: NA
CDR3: CASSEGPGRKETQYF
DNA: TGTGCCAGCAGTGAAGGACCCGGACGGAAAGAGACCCAGTACTTC

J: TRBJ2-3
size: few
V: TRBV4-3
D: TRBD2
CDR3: CASSNPSGRGTDTQYF
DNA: TGCGCCAGCAGCAACCCAAGCGGGAGAGGCACAGATACGCAGTATTTT

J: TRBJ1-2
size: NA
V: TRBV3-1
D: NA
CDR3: CASSPPTYSLRSYTF
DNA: TGTGCCAGCAGCCCCCCGACCTACAGTTTACGTAGCTACACCTTC

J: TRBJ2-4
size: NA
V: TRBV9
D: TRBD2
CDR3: CASSASGSSYEQHF
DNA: TGTGCCAGCAGCGCTAGCGGGAGCTCCTACGAGCAGCACTTC

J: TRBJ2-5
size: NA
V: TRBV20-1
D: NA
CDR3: CSASSVLASSIRLKTQYF
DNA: TGCAGTGCTAGTTCAGTCCTAGCCTCAAGCATAAGGTTAAAGACCCAGTACTTC

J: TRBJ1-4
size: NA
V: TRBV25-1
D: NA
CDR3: CASTADINEKLFF
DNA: TGTGCCAGCACCGCAGATATAAATGAAAAACTGTTTTTT

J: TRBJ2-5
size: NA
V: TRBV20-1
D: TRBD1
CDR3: CSASPGTGGGETQYF
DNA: TGCAGTGCTTCCCCCGGGACAGGGGGGGGTGAGACCCAGTACTTC

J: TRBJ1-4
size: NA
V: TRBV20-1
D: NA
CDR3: CSARDLTGTNEKLFF
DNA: TGCAGTGCTAGAGATCTAACGGGAACTAATGAAAAACTGTTTTTT

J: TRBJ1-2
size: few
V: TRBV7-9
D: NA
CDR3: CASSLGSGYTF
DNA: TGTGCCAGCAGTTTGGGTTCTGGCTACACCTTC

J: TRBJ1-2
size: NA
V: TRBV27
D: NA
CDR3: CASSLTSWTDKGYTF
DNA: TGTGCCAGCAGTTTAACTAGCTGGACAGATAAAGGCTACACCTTC